What follows are 5 T cell receptor beta chains derived from one specimen sequenced in a study of T cell repertoires in cytomegalovirus infection. Their recognized antigens are unknown. Each CDR3 protein gets one entry after TCRdb re-called the reads with MiXCR. The sample gives about 89,000 distinct CDR3 sequences, approximately 30% of which show up once; about 72% is in the top ten. The material was CD8+ T cells from cultured PBMCs, obtained from culture after CMV antigen stimulation. The receptors derive from a human donor in good health (CMV status not recorded). Some clones in this sample may be carry-over from other donors' samples.

This clonotype was seen only a few times. The V and J genes are TRBV24-1 and TRBJ2-3; D unresolved. V was cut by 4 bases and J by 5 bases, with 9 bases left in between. The germline gives CDR1 KGHDR, CDR2 SFDVKD. The CDR3 totals 13 residues. The CDR3 coding sequence is TGTGCCACCAGTGACCTGACCGAAGATACGCAGTATTTT. This gives the protein CATSDLTEDTQYF.

The rearrangement links TRBV7-9 to TRBJ2-3, with 10 bases lining up with TRBD2. The CDR3 is 15 amino acids. V lost 5 bases, J lost 3 bases, and 5 bases stayed unmatched. Germline V gene data show CDR1 as SEHNR and CDR2 as FQNEAQ (reference sequence). The CDR3, as DNA: TGTGCCAGCAGCCGAGCGGGGGGGCCGACAGATACGCAGTATTTT. Encoded protein: CASSRAGGPTDTQYF.

This clonotype was observed a few times. This sequence joins TRBV13 and TRBJ1-2; maybe TRBD1 (5 bases). Germline V gene lookup returns CDR1 PRHDT and CDR2 FYEKMQ (reference sequence). The CDR3 spans 16 residues. Trimming took 5 bases from V and 5 from J, leaving 21 bases between them. The CDR3 loop is CASSPKGISGVYGYTF. The CDR3 DNA reads TGTGCCAGCAGCCCCAAGGGGATTAGCGGCGTATATGGCTACACCTTC.

This clonotype has just a few counts. The chain links TRBV7-9 to TRBJ2-7, with D perhaps matching TRBD1 (5 bases). V dropped 4 bases and J dropped 5 bases, with 18 bases sitting between them. There are 15 residues in the CDR3. Germline V gene lookup returns CDR1 SEHNR and CDR2 FQNEAQ (reference sequence). In DNA, the CDR3 is TGTGCCAGCAGCTCCCTGGGTTTGGGGCTCGACGAGCAGTACTTC. Translation: CASSSLGLGLDEQYF.

The chain couples TRBV6-6 to TRBJ2-1, with unresolved D. Trimming shortened V by 7 bases and J by 5 bases, and 6 bases separated the two germline ends. Germline-derived CDR1 and CDR2 are MNHNY and SVGAGI (reference sequence). There are 11 residues in the CDR3. This CDR3 reads CASNGHNEQFF. The CDR3, as DNA: TGTGCCAGCAATGGGCACAATGAGCAGTTCTTC.